The 28 T cell receptor beta chains in this list originate from one sample, sequenced in a study of blood T cells in healthy people across ages. PCR was performed a second time for about 7 to 12 cycles using a sample-barcoded 5' primer and a J-beta primer mix. TCRdb itself ran the 5' RACE reads through MiXCR, one entry per CDR3 protein. The sample records approximately 810,000 distinct CDR3 sequences, 29% being singletons. The sample consisted of blood. These receptors all stem from an elderly woman in good health.

In its sample, this clonotype was seen many times. This sequence joins TRBV10-3 and TRBJ2-3; 7 bases map to TRBD2. The CDR3 covers 13 residues. Germline V CDR1 and CDR2: ENHRY, SYGVKD. Germline trimming cut 6 bases from V and 2 bases from J; bases unmatched to any gene: 2. Written as DNA, the CDR3 is TGTGCCATCAGCCTAGCGGTCACAGATACGCAGTATTTT. This codes for CAISLAVTDTQYF.

This clonotype was seen at least ten times. The V call is TRBV28, the J call TRBJ2-3, with no clear D. Germline CDR1 MDHEN, CDR2 SYDVKM. V was pared by 6 bases and J by 6 bases, with 13 bases between. This CDR3 is 13 amino acids long. The CDR3 loop reads CASRAMTPDTQYF. CDR3 DNA sequence: TGTGCCAGCAGGGCCATGACCCCGGATACGCAGTATTTT. Looking up the rest from reference TRBV28 and TRBJ2-3 gives the full variable domain: DVKVTQSSRYLVKRTGEKVFLECVQDMDHENMFWYRQDPGLGLRLIYFSYDVKMKEKGDIPEGYSVSREKKERFSLILESASTNQTSMYLCASRAMTPDTQYFGPGTRLTVL.

This clonotype was seen more than once but under ten times. A much larger clone lies one base from this, so it may be a read error. This chain uses TRBV7-2 with TRBJ2-5, with 12 bases lining up with TRBD1. J was trimmed by 7 bases and V by 4 bases; bases with no gene match: 4. The length of the CDR3 is 14 residues. The V gene's germline CDR1 is SGHTA and CDR2 FQGNSA. The CDR3 DNA follows: TGTGCCAGCAGCTGGGGACAGGGGGCCGGGACCCAGTACTTC. Translation gives CASSWGQGAGTQYF. The full variable domain, in which reference TRBV7-2 and TRBJ2-5 provide the parts outside the CDR3, is GAGVSQSPSNKVTEKGKDVELRCDPISGHTALYWYRQSLGQGLEFLIYFQGNSAPDKSGLPSDRFSAERTGGSVSTLTIQRTQQEDSAVYLCASSWGQGAGTQYFGPGTRLLVL.

The chain employs TRBV27 and TRBJ2-7; possible D gene TRBD2, 6 bases. V lost 5 bases to trimming and J lost 0 bases, with 23 bases between them. Germline lookup yields CDR1 MNHEY and CDR2 SMNVEV (reference sequence). The CDR3 runs to 18 residues. CDR3 nucleotides: TGTGCCAGCAGTACACCATTAAGATCAGGGAGGAACTCCTACGAGCAGTACTTC. Translating gives CASSTPLRSGRNSYEQYF.

This clonotype turned up a few times. The genes are TRBV5-1 and TRBJ2-1; 10 bases are shared with TRBD2. The ends lost 3 bases at V and 6 bases at J; junction bases unmatched: 9. Germline V gene lookup returns CDR1 SGHRS and CDR2 YFSETQ. CDR3 size: 16 residues. CDR3 in amino acids: CASSYRAGGPSNEQFF. CDR3 nucleotides: TGCGCCAGCAGCTACCGAGCGGGGGGGCCTAGCAATGAGCAGTTCTTC.

This clonotype was recorded only once. The V call is TRBV20-1, the J call TRBJ2-5, with 9 bases lining up with TRBD2. J was trimmed by 4 bases and V by 2 bases; bases with no gene match: 5. The CDR3 length is 14 residues. Germline values: CDR1 DFQATT, CDR2 SNEGSKA (reference sequence). The CDR3 loop is CSARYGLAPETQYF. The CDR3 region has the DNA TGCAGTGCTAGATACGGACTAGCGCCAGAGACCCAGTACTTC.

This clonotype was seen many times. V usage is TRBV6-5 and J usage is TRBJ2-7; TRBD1 is a possible D gene (6 bases). Germline-derived CDR1 and CDR2 are MNHEY and SVGAGI. The CDR3 contains 15 residues. The V end was cut by 6 bases, the J end by 3 bases, with 18 bases between. The CDR3 region has the DNA TGTGCCAGCAGCTCCTCGGACAGATTCCTCTACGAGCAGTACTTC. Amino acids: CASSSSDRFLYEQYF.

The rearrangement uses TRBV7-2 and TRBJ1-2, with D perhaps matching TRBD1 (5 bases). This CDR3 spans 11 amino acids. V was shortened by 1 base and J by 13 bases, with 10 bases between the two germline ends. The germline CDR1 and CDR2 sequences are SGHTA and FQGNSA. This CDR3 is CASSLEGVGTF. The CDR3 region has the DNA TGTGCCAGCAGCTTAGAAGGGGTCGGCACCTTC.

This clonotype was picked up a small number of times. The chain combines TRBV3-1 with TRBJ2-1, with D possibly being TRBD2 (5 bases). Looked up from germline, CDR1 is LGHDT and CDR2 is YNNKEL (reference sequence). V lost 5 bases and J lost 9, with 8 bases in between. This CDR3 has 11 residues. The CDR3 loop is CASSSGLEQFF. In DNA, the CDR3 is TGTGCCAGCAGCTCCGGACTTGAGCAGTTCTTC.

This clonotype was recorded a few times. The CDR3 DNA sequence: TGTGCCAGCTCAGAGTCGGCACCCGGGACTAATGAAAAACTGTTTTTT. Translating gives CASSESAPGTNEKLFF. This chain joins TRBV18 and TRBJ1-4; D is uncertain. V lost 5 bases and J 2 bases, leaving 15 bases between the germline ends. Germline assignment: CDR1 KGHSH and CDR2 LQKENI. There are 16 residues in the CDR3.

The V gene is TRBV20-1, the J gene TRBJ2-2, with D maybe TRBD1 (5 bases). The CDR3 loop spans 12 amino acids. Trimming left V 4 bases short and J 5 bases short, with 8 bases between. Germline lookup yields CDR1 DFQATT and CDR2 SNEGSKA (reference sequence). Here the CDR3 reads CSAKAGTGELFF. The CDR3 DNA reads as TGCAGTGCTAAAGCAGGGACCGGGGAGCTGTTTTTT.

Worth noting for this clonotype: A junction end diverges from the germline sequence, so it may reflect a read error. V is TRBV7-2 and J is TRBJ1-6; the match to TRBD1 covers 8 bases. Looked up from germline, CDR1 is SGHTA and CDR2 is FQGNSA. The CDR3 extends over 16 amino acids. The CDR3 DNA is TGTGCCAGCAGTTTAGGTCCGGACAGGGTTAATTCACCCCTCCACTTT. Residues: CASSLGPDRVNSPLHF.

Many counts were recorded for this clonotype. V usage is TRBV25-1 and J usage is TRBJ2-5, with D perhaps matching TRBD1 or TRBD2 (5 bases each). Germline assignment: CDR1 MGHDK and CDR2 SYGVNS. Between the trimmed V and J ends, which lost 3 bases and 7 bases, there was a span of 12 bases. This CDR3 comprises 13 residues. This chain's CDR3 is CASSEGDFGTQYF. For the CDR3, the DNA is TGTGCCAGCAGTGAGGGGGATTTTGGGACCCAGTACTTC.

This clonotype was counted many times. The chain carries TRBV20-1 and TRBJ1-2; 8 bases line up with TRBD1. This CDR3 is 16 amino acids long. With V trimmed by 2 bases and J by 4 bases, 12 bases remained unmatched. Germline lookup yields CDR1 DFQATT and CDR2 SNEGSKA (reference sequence). CDR3 protein: CSARPPPGTGVYGYTF. CDR3 in DNA: TGCAGTGCTAGACCGCCTCCCGGGACAGGAGTCTATGGCTACACCTTC.

Only a few counts were recorded for this clonotype. This rearrangement joins TRBV6-2 or TRBV6-3 to TRBJ1-1; weak D call: TRBD1 (6 bases). The CDR3 covers 15 residues. The V and J ends lost 0 bases and 7 bases respectively, with 15 bases between them. Germline loops: CDR1 MNHEY, CDR2 SVGEGT. The CDR3 loop reads CASSYSQGKIGEAFF. CDR3 sequence (DNA): TGTGCCAGCAGTTACTCTCAGGGGAAGATAGGTGAAGCTTTCTTT.

In this sample, this clonotype turned up many times. This chain's CDR3 is CASRSPGTANTGELFF. The DNA of the CDR3 is TGCGCCAGCAGGTCCCCTGGGACAGCGAACACCGGGGAGCTGTTTTTT. This chain joins TRBV5-1 and TRBJ2-2; 7 nucleotides line up with TRBD1. J was trimmed by 0 bases and V by 5 bases; bases with no gene match: 7. The CDR3 sequence is 16 residues long. Germline CDR1 reads SGHRS; CDR2 reads YFSETQ.

In its sample, this clonotype was seen a few times. The J gene is TRBJ1-2, the V gene TRBV27; the D gene is possibly TRBD1 (5 bases). CDR3 length: 12 residues. The germline V gene encodes CDR1 MNHEY and CDR2 SMNVEV (reference sequence). V shed 6 bases and J shed 8 bases, with 13 bases lying between them. The CDR3 reads CASRGQGGGYTF. The CDR3 DNA follows: TGTGCCAGCAGAGGACAAGGAGGCGGCTACACCTTC.

This clonotype has only one observation. This chain links TRBV27 with TRBJ1-1; no clear D gene. V lost 8 bases to trimming and J lost 4 bases, with 17 bases between them. Germline CDR1 MNHEY, CDR2 SMNVEV (reference sequence). This CDR3 comprises 14 residues. The CDR3 reads CASSSPGRLTEAFF. CDR3 in DNA: TGTGCCAGCTCTTCCCCCGGGAGGCTCACTGAAGCTTTCTTT.

This clonotype was detected ten times or more. This chain connects TRBV15 to TRBJ2-5, with unresolved D. The V end lost 0 bases, the J end lost 5 bases, and 19 bases lay between the germline ends. From germline, CDR1 is LNHNV and CDR2 YYDKDF (reference sequence). The CDR3 consists of 17 residues. The CDR3 here is CATSRDQFWTPGETQYF. CDR3 coding DNA: TGTGCCACCAGCAGAGATCAGTTTTGGACCCCTGGCGAGACCCAGTACTTC. The whole variable domain, filled in from reference TRBV15 and TRBJ2-5, reads DAMVIQNPRYQVTQFGKPVTLSCSQTLNHNVMYWYQQKSSQAPKLLFHYYDKDFNNEADTPDNFQSRRPNTSFCFLDIRSPGLGDTAMYLCATSRDQFWTPGETQYFGPGTRLLVL.

This chain connects TRBV7-9 to TRBJ2-1; TRBD1 aligns across 7 bases. With 2 bases clipped from V and 6 bases from J, the junction kept 4 bases outside the gene matches. The CDR3 sequence is 14 residues long. Germline V CDR1 and CDR2: SEHNR, FQNEAQ (reference sequence). Here the CDR3 DNA reads TGTGCCAGCAGCTTACCGGGACAGATCAATGAGCAGTTCTTC. The encoded protein is CASSLPGQINEQFF.

The genes are TRBV12-3 or TRBV12-4 and TRBJ1-1; TRBD1 matches at 9 bases. Trimming removed 3 bases from V and 11 bases from J; junction bases left unmatched: 13. The CDR3 totals 15 residues. CDR3 sequence reads: CASSFTGGVGVKAFF. The CDR3 nucleotides are TGTGCCAGCAGTTTTACAGGGGGCGTAGGGGTAAAGGCTTTCTTT.

The sample holds many counts of this clonotype. V usage is TRBV20-1 and J usage is TRBJ2-3, with D possibly being TRBD1 or TRBD2 (6 bases each). Between the trimmed V and J ends, which lost 5 bases and 2 bases, there was a span of 11 bases. Germline CDR1 reads DFQATT; CDR2 reads SNEGSKA (reference sequence). The CDR3 length is 13 residues. The CDR3 sequence: CSAQGRITDTQYF. CDR3 sequence (DNA): TGCAGTGCTCAGGGGAGGATCACAGATACGCAGTATTTT.

This clonotype was counted between two and nine times. The V call is TRBV20-1, the J call TRBJ1-1; 9 bases map to TRBD1. The V gene end was trimmed by 5 bases and the J gene end by 1 base; junction bases not matched to a gene: 8. The CDR3 has 15 residues. The germline CDR1 and CDR2 sequences are DFQATT and SNEGSKA (reference sequence). In DNA form, the CDR3 reads TGCAGTGCTGGGACAGGGCCCCGAGGGAACACTGAAGCTTTCTTT. Residues: CSAGTGPRGNTEAFF.

This clonotype was seen many times. V is TRBV9 and J is TRBJ1-6; maybe TRBD1 (5 bases). CDR1 and CDR2 (germline): SGDLS, YYNGEE. The CDR3 is 15 amino acids. Trimming cost V 3 bases and J 5 bases, with 12 bases left between them. CDR3 sequence (DNA): TGTGCCAGCAGCGCCACCGGGACCGATAATTCACCCCTCCACTTT. Protein sequence: CASSATGTDNSPLHF.

The chain links TRBV2 to TRBJ1-6, with a tentative D call TRBD1 (6 bases). Trimming left V 6 bases short and J 5 bases short, with 17 bases between. CDR1 SNHLY and CDR2 FYNNEI come from the germline V gene. The CDR3 runs 16 residues. The chain's CDR3 is CASRKTGAVNNSPLHF. The CDR3 DNA is TGTGCCAGCAGAAAGACAGGAGCAGTTAATAATTCACCCCTCCACTTT. Full variable domain (missing parts from reference TRBV2 and TRBJ1-6): EPEVTQTPSHQVTQMGQEVILRCVPISNHLYFYWYRQILGQKVEFLVSFYNNEISEKSEIFDDQFSVERPDGSNFTLKIRSTKLEDSAMYFCASRKTGAVNNSPLHFGNGTRLTVT.

The sample holds many counts of this clonotype. The CDR3 nucleotides are TGTGCCAGCAGCTTGATAACAGGGGCGTCGAACTATGGCTACACCTTC. Protein: CASSLITGASNYGYTF. The gene calls are TRBV5-6 and TRBJ1-2; 7 bases are shared with TRBD1. The ends lost 1 base at V and 2 bases at J; junction bases unmatched: 8. From germline, CDR1 is SGHDT and CDR2 YYEEEE. CDR3 length equals 16 residues.

This clonotype occurred many times. This chain uses TRBV7-9 with TRBJ1-1; no clear D gene. Germline CDR1 reads SEHNR; CDR2 reads FQNEAQ (reference sequence). The CDR3 totals 11 residues. V lost 1 base, J lost 8 bases, and 5 bases lay in between. In DNA, the CDR3 is TGTGCCAGCAGCTTAGAAGGGGAAGCTTTCTTT. Translation gives CASSLEGEAFF.

This clonotype was counted a few times. The V call is TRBV21-1, the J call TRBJ1-1. TRBV21-1 is noted as a pseudogene. This CDR3 region has 14 residues. The CDR3 region has the DNA TGTGCCAGCAGCAGAGTTACCGAGAACACTGAAGCTTTCTTT. Translated, it gives CASSRVTENTEAFF.